The 21 T cell receptor beta chains reported below all come from one sample, sequenced in a study of post-analysis software for immune sequencing data. The study, taken as a whole, reports: Several TRBV segments (TRBV5-6, TRBV5-1 and TRBV20-1 among them) occurred more frequently in patients than in controls.

Unique molecular identifiers were built into the TCR beta cDNA libraries. TCRdb reanalysed the PCR reads using MiXCR and keeps one entry per CDR3 protein. The table includes more than 450,000 distinct CDR3 sequences, around a third detected once. These receptors have no known antigen. Sequences were obtained from blood. These receptors were taken from a girl aged 2-17 years with multiple sclerosis.

V and J are TRBV9 and TRBJ1-1, with no clear D. V was clipped by 0 bases and J by 0 bases, with 9 bases between them. Germline CDR1 SGDLS, CDR2 YYNGEE. CDR3 length equals 15 residues. This chain's CDR3 is CASSVGATMNTEAFF. CDR3 nucleotides: TGTGCCAGCAGCGTAGGCGCCACGATGAACACTGAAGCTTTCTTT.

This clonotype came up a few times. The gene calls are TRBV20-1 and TRBJ2-1; a weak D match, TRBD2 (6 bases). The germline CDR1 and CDR2 sequences are DFQATT and SNEGSKA (reference sequence). This CDR3 is built from 15 residues. Trimming shortened V by 1 base and J by 0 bases, and 10 bases separated the two germline ends. The CDR3 bases are TGCAGTGCTAGAGGAGGCGGGAACTCCTACAATGAGCAGTTCTTC. Protein product: CSARGGGNSYNEQFF.

V usage is TRBV6-5 and J usage is TRBJ2-7, with no clear D. The CDR3 contains 11 residues. Trimming took 4 bases from V and 12 from J, leaving 13 bases between them. CDR1 and CDR2 (germline): MNHEY, SVGAGI. Here the CDR3 reads CASSSRLRLYF. CDR3 in DNA: TGTGCCAGCAGTTCGCGACTCCGGCTGTACTTC.

This clonotype occurred many times. This chain connects TRBV27 to TRBJ2-7; TRBD2 matches at 12 bases. The V gene's germline CDR1 is MNHEY and CDR2 SMNVEV (reference sequence). The length of the CDR3 is 15 residues. After removal of 4 bases from V and 4 bases from J, the junction contained 5 bases not matched to a gene. The CDR3 region is CASSSRTSGDYEQYF. Written as DNA, the CDR3 is TGTGCCAGCAGTTCGCGGACTAGCGGGGATTACGAGCAGTACTTC.

This rearrangement joins TRBV15 to TRBJ2-7; D possibly matches TRBD1 or TRBD2 (5 bases each). V lost 5 bases and J 2 bases, leaving 13 bases between the germline ends. CDR1 and CDR2 (germline): LNHNV, YYDKDF (reference sequence). The CDR3 runs to 14 residues. CDR3 region: CATSLRTGPYEQYF. DNA for the CDR3: TGTGCCACCAGCTTACGGACGGGACCCTACGAGCAGTACTTC.

This chain connects TRBV5-1 to TRBJ1-2; TRBD1 agrees at 7 bases. The J segment lost 4 bases and the V segment lost 0 bases, leaving 3 bases of the junction unmatched. CDR1 and CDR2 from the germline V gene are SGHRS and YFSETQ. This CDR3 is 14 amino acids long. CDR3 protein: CASSLAGDSYGYTF. The CDR3, as DNA: TGCGCCAGCAGCTTGGCCGGGGACAGCTATGGCTACACCTTC.

The gene calls are TRBV18 and TRBJ2-7; TRBD1 is a possible D gene (6 bases). CDR1 is KGHSH, CDR2 LQKENI, per germline. The CDR3 has 15 amino acids. Trimming removed 4 bases at V and 10 bases at J, with 23 bases between. This CDR3 is CASSLGDTLRESQYF. The DNA for the CDR3 is TGTGCCAGCTCACTCGGGGACACCCTTCGCGAGTCCCAGTACTTC.

This rearrangement joins TRBV29-1 to TRBJ2-5, with TRBD2 matching over 8 bases. Losses at the gene ends were 4 bases for V and 5 bases for J; bases not matched to a gene: 9. The CDR3 consists of 14 residues. Germline values: CDR1 SQVTM, CDR2 ANQGSEA. The CDR3 nucleotides are TGCAGCGTTGTGTTTGGACTAGCTCCGGAGACCCAGTACTTC. Protein product: CSVVFGLAPETQYF.

The J gene is TRBJ1-4, the V gene TRBV29-1, with TRBD1 matching 9 bases. Trimming cost V 5 bases and J 7 bases; bases outside gene matches: 5. CDR3 size: 13 residues. Germline lookup yields CDR1 SQVTM and CDR2 ANQGSEA. The CDR3 sequence: CSVSGTGSEKLFF. The CDR3 DNA sequence: TGCAGCGTTTCCGGGACAGGGAGTGAAAAACTGTTTTTT.

The chain employs TRBV5-1 and TRBJ1-2; no clear D gene. V lost 1 base and J lost 4, with 14 bases in between. CDR3 length equals 15 residues. In germline, CDR1 is SGHRS, CDR2 YFSETQ. As DNA, the CDR3 is TGCGCCAGCAGCTTGTACGACTTCAAAACCTATGGCTACACCTTC. Translation gives CASSLYDFKTYGYTF.

The rearrangement uses TRBV7-8 and TRBJ2-1, with 10 bases fitting TRBD2. The CDR3 length is 19 residues. Per the germline V gene, CDR1 is SGHVS and CDR2 is FQNEAQ. The ends lost 1 base at V and 8 bases at J; junction bases unmatched: 17. The CDR3 nucleotides are TGTGCCAGCAGCTTAGGAGTCGGGTTAGCGGGGGGTGTCGTTGATGAGCAGTTCTTC. It encodes CASSLGVGLAGGVVDEQFF.

This clonotype was seen at least ten times. This chain links TRBV10-3 with TRBJ2-1, with D possibly matching TRBD1 (6 bases). Trimming left V 3 bases short and J 6 bases short, with 9 bases between. The CDR3 loop spans 13 amino acids. CDR1 and CDR2 from the germline V gene are ENHRY and SYGVKD. CDR3 amino acids: CAISDQGRNEQFF. Written as DNA, the CDR3 is TGTGCCATCAGTGACCAGGGGCGCAATGAGCAGTTCTTC.

The V gene is TRBV12-3 or TRBV12-4, the J gene TRBJ1-1; possibly TRBD1 for D (6 bases). The CDR3 covers 12 residues. The V and J ends lost 2 bases and 9 bases respectively, with 10 bases between them. The CDR3 loop reads CASSLIGQKAFF. The DNA for the CDR3 is TGTGCCAGCAGTTTAATCGGACAGAAAGCTTTCTTT.

The CDR3 DNA follows: TGTGCCAGCAGCCTGGACAGCGGAAATCAGCCCCAGCATTTT. It specifies CASSLDSGNQPQHF. The chain has TRBV7-6 and TRBJ1-5, with D possibly matching TRBD1 (6 bases). The germline V gene encodes CDR1 SGHVS and CDR2 FNYEAQ. Trimming took off 5 bases at V and 4 bases at J, with 12 bases between the two ends. The CDR3 consists of 14 residues.

Details on this clonotype: One junction end disagrees with the germline gene, perhaps due to a read error. This chain uses TRBV20-1 with TRBJ2-3; 10 positions agree with TRBD2. The CDR3 is made up of 15 amino acids. Per the germline V gene, CDR1 is DFQATT and CDR2 is SNEGSKA (reference sequence). The DNA for the CDR3 is TGCAGTGCTCGAGAGCGGGGGGGCCCGGCAGATACGCAGTATTTT. Translating it yields CSARERGGPADTQYF.

This chain uses TRBV7-9 with TRBJ2-5; D not resolved. The germline V gene encodes CDR1 SEHNR and CDR2 FQNEAQ (reference sequence). The CDR3 totals 14 residues. V lost 4 bases and J lost 2, with 11 bases in between. For the CDR3, the DNA is TGTGCCAGCAGCTGGTATCCGGTTCAAGAGACCCAGTACTTC. This translates into CASSWYPVQETQYF.

This clonotype has a handful of counts. The chain recombines TRBV6-1 with TRBJ2-6; D is possibly TRBD1 (5 bases). The V end was cut by 3 bases, the J end by 5 bases, with 14 bases between. Germline V gene sequence: CDR1 MNHNS, CDR2 SASEGT. The CDR3 covers 16 residues. The CDR3 is CASSDLTRQWANVLTF. In DNA form, the CDR3 reads TGTGCCAGCAGTGACCTCACTCGACAGTGGGCCAACGTCCTGACTTTC.

The chain uses TRBV20-1 and TRBJ2-5, with TRBD2 matching 13 bases. Germline assignment: CDR1 DFQATT and CDR2 SNEGSKA (reference sequence). This CDR3 has 16 amino acids. V dropped 6 bases and J dropped 2; count of bases not matched to a gene: 9. The chain's CDR3 is CSARTSGGPSQETQYF. The CDR3 DNA follows: TGCAGTGCCAGGACTAGCGGGGGCCCCTCTCAAGAGACCCAGTACTTC.

The chain combines TRBV20-1 with TRBJ2-7; D might be TRBD2 (6 bases). This CDR3 spans 15 amino acids. Trimming removed 3 bases from V and 0 bases from J, with 15 bases in between. The germline V gene encodes CDR1 DFQATT and CDR2 SNEGSKA (reference sequence). The chain's CDR3 is CSASLLAPPSYEQYF. CDR3 nucleotides: TGCAGTGCTAGCCTCCTAGCGCCGCCCTCCTACGAGCAGTACTTC.

A few counts support this clonotype. The V call is TRBV10-1, the J call TRBJ2-1; 9 bases are a match to TRBD2. In germline, CDR1 is WNHNN, CDR2 SYGVQD (reference sequence). Trimming removed 6 bases from V and 6 bases from J; junction bases left unmatched: 9. The CDR3 totals 15 residues. This CDR3 is CASSEGGGAFNEQFF. The CDR3 DNA reads TGCGCCAGCAGCGAAGGCGGGGGGGCTTTCAATGAGCAGTTCTTC.

Of note for this clonotype: Its ends do not fully match the called genes, so a read error is possible. The genes are TRBV12-3 or TRBV12-4 and TRBJ2-7; D is perhaps TRBD1 (5 bases). The CDR3 is made up of 14 amino acids. For the CDR3, the DNA is TGTGCCAGCAGTTTAGATACAGGAAACTACGAGCGGTACTTC. Translation gives CASSLDTGNYERYF.